The 11 T cell receptor beta chains given below trace back to one sample, sequenced in a study of cytomegalovirus exposure and HLA in healthy donors. Primers included in the PCR were 60 Vbeta and 13 Jbeta primers. Only in-frame clones appear in the TCRdb table, and some are missing; sequencing was by immunoSEQ multiplex PCR. The sample lists 55,000 to 80,000 clones, roughly 70% occurring once. Sequenced: PBMCs. The receptor set was obtained from a man between 70 and 80 years old in good health and CMV-seronegative.

The chain uses TRBV18 and TRBJ2-7; 9 bases align to TRBD1. With 8 bases clipped from V and 6 bases from J, the junction kept 11 bases outside the gene matches. Germline V gives CDR1 KGHSH, CDR2 LQKENI. The CDR3 loop spans 14 amino acids. The CDR3 bases are TGTGCCAGCAGTAACGGAGGACAGGGGCGCGAGCAGTACTTC. Translation gives CASSNGGQGREQYF.

The CDR3 loop is CATRLAGGLQETQYF. CDR3 in DNA: TGTGCCACTCGACTAGCGGGGGGTCTACAAGAGACCCAGTACTTC. The J gene is TRBJ2-5, the V gene TRBV28, with TRBD2 matching over 13 bases. Germline CDR1 is MDHEN and CDR2 is SYDVKM. The CDR3 extends over 15 amino acids. V trimming: 10 bases; J trimming: 2 bases; junction bases outside the gene matches: 7.

There are a few counts of this clone. The chain uses TRBV9 and TRBJ2-7; 7 bases are a match to TRBD2. The length of the CDR3 is 15 residues. Germline V lookup: CDR1 SGDLS, CDR2 YYNGEE. With V trimmed by 4 bases and J by 0 bases, 7 bases remained unmatched. The CDR3, as DNA: TGTGCCAGCAGCTTAGCCCCGGGGGGCTCCTACGAGCAGTACTTC. Its protein is CASSLAPGGSYEQYF.

This clone has just one count. The chain uses TRBV2 and TRBJ2-3; possibly TRBD1 for D (6 bases). The V gene lost 6 bases and the J gene lost 6 bases, with 10 bases spanning the gap. The CDR3 is made up of 12 amino acids. In germline, CDR1 is SNHLY, CDR2 FYNNEI. CDR3 nucleotide sequence: TGTGCCAGCAGGGGGCAGGGGGATACGCAGTATTTT. Translated, it gives CASRGQGDTQYF. Full variable domain (missing parts from reference TRBV2 and TRBJ2-3): EPEVTQTPSHQVTQMGQEVILRCVPISNHLYFYWYRQILGQKVEFLVSFYNNEISEKSEIFDDQFSVERPDGSNFTLKIRSTKLEDSAMYFCASRGQGDTQYFGPGTRLTVL.

J is TRBJ1-1 and V is TRBV7-8; D may be TRBD1 (5 bases). This CDR3 region has 15 residues. V gave up 3 bases and J gave up 0 bases, with 11 bases separating them. The germline CDR1 and CDR2 sequences are SGHVS and FQNEAQ. The chain's CDR3 is CASSFYRQLNTEAFF. CDR3 DNA: TGTGCCAGCAGCTTCTACCGACAGCTGAACACTGAAGCTTTCTTT. The whole variable domain, remainder taken from reference TRBV7-8 and TRBJ1-1, is GAGVSQSPRYKVAKRGQDVALRCDPISGHVSLFWYQQALGQGPEFLTYFQNEAQLDKSGLPSDRFFAERPEGSVSTLKIQRTQQEDSAVYLCASSFYRQLNTEAFFGQGTRLTVV.

This clone has just a few counts. This rearrangement joins TRBV5-6 to TRBJ1-5, with 9 bases lining up with TRBD1. In germline, CDR1 is SGHDT, CDR2 YYEEEE. V was clipped by 4 bases and J by 3 bases; unmatched bases: 5. This CDR3 spans 15 amino acids. CDR3 in amino acids: CASSVRQGVNQPQHF. CDR3 nucleotide sequence: TGTGCCAGCAGCGTGCGACAGGGGGTCAATCAGCCCCAGCATTTT.

V and J are TRBV6-5 and TRBJ1-6, with TRBD1 as a possible D gene (6 bases). The CDR3 length is 16 residues. The V end lost 2 bases, the J end lost 7 bases, and 15 bases lay between the germline ends. Per the germline V gene, CDR1 is MNHEY and CDR2 is SVGAGI. The CDR3 sequence: CASSYGGGAENSPLHF. In DNA form, the CDR3 reads TGTGCCAGCAGTTACGGTGGGGGCGCGGAAAATTCACCCCTCCACTTT.

J is TRBJ2-5 and V is TRBV10-3, with unresolved D. Trimming left V 9 bases short and J 4 bases short, with 15 bases between. The germline V gene encodes CDR1 ENHRY and CDR2 SYGVKD. CDR3 size: 13 residues. The CDR3, as DNA: TGTGCCATTAGGAGAGTTTCTGGAGAGACCCAGTACTTC. It codes for CAIRRVSGETQYF.

A single count supports this clone. It is likely a read error, because the conserved phenylalanine at the end of the CDR3 is missing. The chain employs TRBV2 and TRBJ2-7, with TRBD1 identical over 9 bases. The germline V gene encodes CDR1 SNHLY and CDR2 FYNNEI. CDR3 size: 16 residues. J gave up 1 base and V 6 bases, and 10 bases lay outside the gene matches. DNA for the CDR3: TGTGCCAGCAGGTATAAGGAAGGGACAGGGTCCTACGAGCAGTACCTC. This sequence encodes CASRYKEGTGSYEQYL.

This chain links TRBV30 with TRBJ2-1; 7 bases are shared with TRBD2. This CDR3 comprises 11 residues. Unmatched junction bases numbered 3, after V lost 7 bases and J lost 6 bases. Germline lookup yields CDR1 GTSNPN and CDR2 SVGIG (reference sequence). The CDR3, as DNA: TGTGCCTACCGGACTAGCAATGAGCAGTTCTTC. Translated, it gives CAYRTSNEQFF. Variable domain in full (rest from reference TRBV30 and TRBJ2-1): SQTIHQWPATLVQPVGSPLSLECTVEGTSNPNLYWYRQAAGRGLQLLFYSVGIGQISSEVPQNLSASRPQDRQFILSSKKLLLSDSGFYLCAYRTSNEQFFGPGTRLTVL.

The V gene is TRBV7-8, the J gene TRBJ1-2; D unresolved. Germline V lookup: CDR1 SGHVS, CDR2 FQNEAQ. The CDR3 is 15 amino acids. V lost 0 bases, J lost 6 bases, and 14 bases lay in between. CDR3 amino acids: CASSLAVTEANGYTF. CDR3 nucleotides: TGTGCCAGCAGCTTAGCCGTTACTGAAGCCAATGGCTACACCTTC.